A single sample is the source of the 26 T cell receptor beta chains below, sequenced in a study of blood T cell repertoires in COVID-19. The repertoire was sequenced with immunoSEQ multiplex PCR; TCRdb's copy has only in-frame clones and lacks some. The table has 24,000 or so clones, around 86% seen once. Sequencing input: peripheral blood. The origin of the receptors is a human donor in a cohort sampled during active COVID-19. The donor label of this sample is uncertain.

The chain carries TRBV6-6 and TRBJ1-5; perhaps TRBD1 as D (6 bases). The CDR3 is 16 amino acids. V was trimmed by 7 bases and J by 0 bases, leaving 16 bases between them. Germline V gene lookup returns CDR1 MNHNY and CDR2 SVGAGI (reference sequence). The CDR3 spells CASTPVGGASNQPQHF. The CDR3 DNA reads as TGTGCCAGCACCCCAGTCGGGGGGGCTAGCAATCAGCCCCAGCATTTT.

The genes are TRBV18 and TRBJ2-7; no definite D call. Germline values: CDR1 KGHSH, CDR2 LQKENI. The V end was cut by 1 base, the J end by 2 bases, with 12 bases between. The CDR3 covers 15 residues. CDR3 amino acids: CASSPRITAPYEQYF. The DNA of the CDR3 is TGTGCCAGCTCACCACGGATCACAGCCCCCTACGAGCAGTACTTC.

The rearrangement links TRBV5-1 to TRBJ2-5, with a weak D call TRBD2 (7 bases). In germline, CDR1 is SGHRS, CDR2 YFSETQ. Trimming removed 0 bases at V and 1 base at J, with 13 bases between. The CDR3 length is 16 residues. For the CDR3, the DNA is TGCGCCAGCAGCTTGGATCGGGGGGCGGTCCAAGAGACCCAGTACTTC. Encoded protein: CASSLDRGAVQETQYF.

The chain couples TRBV5-6 to TRBJ2-2, with TRBD1 identical over 7 bases. The CDR3 runs 15 residues. V trimming: 4 bases; J trimming: 4 bases; junction bases outside the gene matches: 7. Germline-derived CDR1 and CDR2 are SGHDT and YYEEEE. The CDR3 region has the DNA TGTGCCAGCAGCAGATACAGGGGATTCACCGGGGAGCTGTTTTTT. Amino acid sequence: CASSRYRGFTGELFF. The whole variable domain, remainder taken from reference TRBV5-6 and TRBJ2-2, is DAGVTQSPTHLIKTRGQQVTLRCSPKSGHDTVSWYQQALGQGPQFIFQYYEEEERQRGNFPDRFSGHQFPNYSSELNVNALLLGDSALYLCASSRYRGFTGELFFGEGSRLTVL.

The rearrangement joins TRBV7-2 to TRBJ2-2; tentatively, D is TRBD2 (6 bases). Germline CDR1 is SGHTA and CDR2 is FQGNSA. V lost 6 bases, J lost 2 bases, and 13 bases lay in between. The CDR3 loop spans 15 amino acids. CDR3: CASSFGGINTGELFF. The CDR3 nucleotides read TGTGCCAGCAGTTTCGGGGGAATTAACACCGGGGAGCTGTTTTTT.

V and J are TRBV5-6 and TRBJ2-6, with a possible D match to TRBD1 (5 bases). Germline CDR1 is SGHDT and CDR2 is YYEEEE. Deletions cut 4 bases from V and 2 bases from J, with 10 bases between. The length of the CDR3 is 15 residues. CDR3: CASSPQGTGANVLTF. The DNA of the CDR3 is TGTGCCAGCAGCCCCCAGGGTACTGGGGCCAACGTCCTGACTTTC.

The rearrangement uses TRBV19 and TRBJ1-5; 8 nucleotides line up with TRBD1. CDR1 is LNHDA and CDR2 is SQIVND in the germline V gene (reference sequence). This CDR3 region has 14 residues. The ends lost 6 bases at V and 4 bases at J; junction bases unmatched: 5. Here the CDR3 DNA reads TGTGCCAGTAGCACGGACAGGGTTAATCAGCCCCAGCATTTT. Its protein product is CASSTDRVNQPQHF.

This chain links TRBV29-1 with TRBJ1-1; D is perhaps TRBD1 (5 bases). CDR3 length: 14 amino acids. Germline CDR1 is SQVTM and CDR2 is ANQGSEA. V lost 7 bases, J lost 3 bases, and 18 bases lay in between. The CDR3 loop reads CSARGRVSDTEAFF. The CDR3, as DNA: TGCAGCGCTCGGGGGAGGGTTTCGGACACTGAAGCTTTCTTT.

This clone was recorded once. In nucleotides, the CDR3 is TGTGCCAGCTGGAGTTATCGCGGAGGTAACAATAGCTACACCTTC. It translates to CASWSYRGGNNSYTF. This sequence joins TRBV6-5 and TRBJ1-2; no firm D call. From germline, CDR1 is MNHEY and CDR2 SVGAGI. The CDR3 is 15 amino acids. V lost 8 bases to trimming and J lost 9 bases, with 25 bases between them.

The rearrangement joins TRBV4-3 to TRBJ1-1, with no clear D. This CDR3 is built from 15 residues. Trimming took 0 bases from V and 3 from J, leaving 11 bases between them. CDR1 is LGHNA, CDR2 YSLEER, per germline. This CDR3 reads CASSQDQHGDTEAFF. The CDR3 nucleotides read TGCGCCAGCAGCCAAGACCAACACGGGGACACTGAAGCTTTCTTT.

The V call is TRBV12-3 or TRBV12-4, the J call TRBJ2-1; unclear D gene. The CDR3 has 11 residues. V lost 5 bases and J lost 4, with 3 bases in between. The CDR3 sequence: CASSQYNEQFF. CDR3 in DNA: TGTGCCAGCAGTCAGTACAATGAGCAGTTCTTC.

The gene calls are TRBV28 and TRBJ2-3; 7 bases are a match to TRBD2. Looked up from germline, CDR1 is MDHEN and CDR2 is SYDVKM. CDR3 length: 17 residues. The trim removed 10 bases at V and 3 bases at J, leaving 19 bases unmatched. CDR3 region: CATKMLPWAGVTDTQYF. The CDR3 DNA sequence: TGTGCCACCAAGATGCTCCCGTGGGCGGGGGTTACAGATACGCAGTATTTT.

The chain carries TRBV24-1 and TRBJ2-3; 7 bases are shared with TRBD1. V shed 5 bases, J shed 2 bases, and the junction held 3 bases outside the gene matches. CDR1 KGHDR and CDR2 SFDVKD come from the germline V gene. The CDR3 totals 14 residues. CDR3 bases: TGTGCCACCAGTGGGGACAGAAACACAGATACGCAGTATTTT. This encodes CATSGDRNTDTQYF.

DNA of the CDR3: TGTGCCACCAGCGGTAGCGGGGGGGATGATCTTGGGACGCAGTATTTT. Protein product: CATSGSGGDDLGTQYF. The rearrangement links TRBV15 to TRBJ2-3; 11 positions match TRBD2. J lost 9 bases, V lost 5 bases, and 13 bases had no gene match. Germline CDR1 reads LNHNV; CDR2 reads YYDKDF (reference sequence). CDR3 length: 16 amino acids. Full variable domain (rest looked up from reference TRBV15 and TRBJ2-3): DAMVIQNPRYQVTQFGKPVTLSCSQTLNHNVMYWYQQKSSQAPKLLFHYYDKDFNNEADTPDNFQSRRPNTSFCFLDIRSPGLGDTAMYLCATSGSGGDDLGTQYFGPGTRLTVL.

The chain is built from TRBV5-1 and TRBJ2-1; TRBD2 matches at 9 bases. CDR3 length: 16 amino acids. CDR1 is SGHRS, CDR2 YFSETQ, per germline. The ends lost 0 bases at V and 8 bases at J; junction bases unmatched: 9. The CDR3 sequence: CASSLAGGGVRDEQFF. CDR3 DNA sequence: TGCGCCAGCAGCTTGGCTGGCGGGGGGGTGAGGGATGAGCAGTTCTTC. The full variable domain, its missing parts supplied by reference TRBV5-1 and TRBJ2-1, is KAGVTQTPRYLIKTRGQQVTLSCSPISGHRSVSWYQQTPGQGLQFLFEYFSETQRNKGNFPGRFSGRQFSNSRSEMNVSTLELGDSALYLCASSLAGGGVRDEQFFGPGTRLTVL.

The rearrangement joins TRBV7-2 to TRBJ2-3; D possibly corresponds to TRBD2 (5 bases). This CDR3 is 14 amino acids long. The germline CDR1 and CDR2 sequences are SGHTA and FQGNSA. The V and J ends lost 5 bases and 8 bases respectively, with 17 bases between them. CDR3 sequence (DNA): TGTGCCAGCAGCCTGACGGGCGCAGAGGGTACGCAGTATTTT. It encodes CASSLTGAEGTQYF.

The CDR3 is CASSLFREETQYF. As DNA, the CDR3 is TGTGCCAGCAGCCTCTTCCGGGAAGAGACCCAGTACTTC. This chain uses TRBV3-1 (or the pseudogene TRBV3-2) with TRBJ2-5, with unresolved D. CDR1 is LGHDT and CDR2 is YNNKEL in the germline V gene (reference sequence). Trimming pared 4 bases from V and 3 bases from J, leaving 9 bases between. This CDR3 contains 13 residues.

The V and J genes are TRBV19 and TRBJ2-2; TRBD1 agrees at 10 bases. This CDR3 region has 17 residues. The ends lost 3 bases at V and 3 bases at J; junction bases unmatched: 7. Germline V CDR1 and CDR2: LNHDA, SQIVND (reference sequence). The CDR3 loop is CASSIVRDRGDTGELFF. The DNA of the CDR3 is TGTGCCAGTAGTATCGTCCGGGACAGGGGTGACACCGGGGAGCTGTTTTTT.

The chain recombines TRBV28 with TRBJ2-3; 8 positions match TRBD2. V was clipped by 3 bases and J by 6 bases; unmatched bases: 8. Germline V CDR1 and CDR2: MDHEN, SYDVKM. The CDR3 totals 15 residues. This chain's CDR3 is CASSFVGGAGDTQYF. CDR3 DNA: TGTGCCAGCAGTTTTGTCGGGGGGGCAGGGGATACGCAGTATTTT.

This CDR3 reads CASSPYRAGANVLTF. Here the CDR3 DNA reads TGTGCCAGCAGCCCATACAGGGCTGGGGCCAACGTCCTGACTTTC. The chain links TRBV7-6 to TRBJ2-6, with D tentatively TRBD1 (6 bases). The CDR3 has 15 amino acids. Germline V gene lookup returns CDR1 SGHVS and CDR2 FNYEAQ. V lost 5 bases and J lost 2, with 10 bases in between.

J is TRBJ1-4 and V is TRBV9; the match to TRBD1 covers 10 bases. The V and J ends lost 0 bases and 3 bases, in that order; junction bases with no gene match: 8. Germline V gene sequence: CDR1 SGDLS, CDR2 YYNGEE. The CDR3 is made up of 18 amino acids. The CDR3 nucleotides are TGTGCCAGCAGCGTAGGGTGGACAGGGGGAGATTCTAATGAAAAACTGTTTTTT. This sequence encodes CASSVGWTGGDSNEKLFF. Based on the CDR3 plus reference TRBV9 and TRBJ1-4, the full variable domain is DSGVTQTPKHLITATGQRVTLRCSPRSGDLSVYWYQQSLDQGLQFLIQYYNGEERAKGNILERFSAQQFPDLHSELNLSSLELGDSALYFCASSVGWTGGDSNEKLFFGSGTQLSVL.

The chain has TRBV6-1 and TRBJ1-1; 7 bases agree with TRBD1. The germline gives CDR1 MNHNS, CDR2 SASEGT. The CDR3 contains 16 residues. Trimming removed 0 bases from V and 3 bases from J; junction bases left unmatched: 7. The CDR3 region is CASSEAGQREDTEAFF. CDR3 DNA: TGTGCCAGCAGTGAAGCGGGACAGAGAGAGGACACTGAAGCTTTCTTT.

This sequence joins TRBV12-3 or TRBV12-4 and TRBJ2-7, with D unresolved. This CDR3 contains 11 residues. V lost 3 bases, J lost 4 bases, and 4 bases lay in between. As DNA, the CDR3 is TGTGCCAGCAGTTTTTCTTACGAGCAGTACTTC. Protein sequence: CASSFSYEQYF.

This clone was detected only a few times. The J gene is TRBJ1-3, the V gene TRBV4-2, with 7 bases aligning to TRBD1. Germline V gives CDR1 LGHNA, CDR2 YNFKEQ. V lost 1 base to trimming and J lost 1 base; unmatched junction nucleotides: 4. The CDR3 spans 16 residues. The CDR3 reads CASSQGARGSGNTIYF. The CDR3 DNA follows: TGTGCCAGCAGCCAAGGGGCCAGGGGGTCTGGAAACACCATATATTTT.

This clone was picked up one time. CDR3 coding DNA: TGTGCCAGCAGTTCGGGGGTTCGTGAGCAGTTCTTC. This codes for CASSSGVREQFF. V gene TRBV6-5 combines with J gene TRBJ2-1; TRBD2 might be the D (6 bases). The CDR3 length is 12 residues. Germline loops: CDR1 MNHEY, CDR2 SVGAGI. V gave up 4 bases and J gave up 9 bases, with 10 bases separating them.

This chain uses TRBV10-3 with TRBJ2-7; D is perhaps TRBD1 (5 bases). This CDR3 spans 15 amino acids. Germline V gene sequence: CDR1 ENHRY, CDR2 SYGVKD. Trimming took 4 bases from V and 5 from J, leaving 18 bases between them. The CDR3 DNA sequence: TGTGCCATCAGTGGTTATGCAGGGTTAGGGGACGAGCAGTACTTC. Protein sequence: CAISGYAGLGDEQYF.